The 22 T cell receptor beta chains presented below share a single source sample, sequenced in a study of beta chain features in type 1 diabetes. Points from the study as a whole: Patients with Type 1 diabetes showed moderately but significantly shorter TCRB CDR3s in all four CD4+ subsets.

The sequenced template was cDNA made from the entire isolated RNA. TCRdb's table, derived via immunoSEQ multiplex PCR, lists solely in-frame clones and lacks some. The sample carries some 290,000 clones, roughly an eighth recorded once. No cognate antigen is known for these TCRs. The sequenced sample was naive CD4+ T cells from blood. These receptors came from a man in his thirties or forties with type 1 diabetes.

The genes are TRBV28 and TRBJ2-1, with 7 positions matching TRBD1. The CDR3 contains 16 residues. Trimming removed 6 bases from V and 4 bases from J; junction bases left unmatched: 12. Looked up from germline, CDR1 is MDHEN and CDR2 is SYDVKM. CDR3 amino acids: CASRTTDRALYNEQFF. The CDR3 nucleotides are TGTGCCAGCAGAACAACTGACAGGGCCCTGTACAATGAGCAGTTCTTC.

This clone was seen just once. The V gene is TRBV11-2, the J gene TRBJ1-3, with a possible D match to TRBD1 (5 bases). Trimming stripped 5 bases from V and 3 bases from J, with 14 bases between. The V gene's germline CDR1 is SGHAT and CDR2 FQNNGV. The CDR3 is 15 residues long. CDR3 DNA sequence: TGTGCCAGCAGCCCGCGCCCCGACAGTGGAAACACCATATATTTT. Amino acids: CASSPRPDSGNTIYF.

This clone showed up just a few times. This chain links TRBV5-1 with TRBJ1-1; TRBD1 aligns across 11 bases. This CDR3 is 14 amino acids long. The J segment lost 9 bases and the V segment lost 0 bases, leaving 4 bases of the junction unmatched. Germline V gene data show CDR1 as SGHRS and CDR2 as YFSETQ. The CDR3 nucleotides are TGCGCCAGCAGCTTGGCGGGACAGGGGGAACAAGCTTTCTTT. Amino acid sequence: CASSLAGQGEQAFF.

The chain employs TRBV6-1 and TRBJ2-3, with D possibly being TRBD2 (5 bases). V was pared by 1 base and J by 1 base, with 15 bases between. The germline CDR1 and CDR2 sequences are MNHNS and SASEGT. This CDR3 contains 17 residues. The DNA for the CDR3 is TGTGCCAGCAGTGAAGTATTCCGGGGAATGGGCACAGATACGCAGTATTTT. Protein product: CASSEVFRGMGTDTQYF.

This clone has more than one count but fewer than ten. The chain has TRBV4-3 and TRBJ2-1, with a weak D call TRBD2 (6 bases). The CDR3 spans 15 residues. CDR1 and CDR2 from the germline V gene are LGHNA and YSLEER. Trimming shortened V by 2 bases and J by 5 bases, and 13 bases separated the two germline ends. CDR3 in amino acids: CASSQLPGANNEQFF. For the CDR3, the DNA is TGCGCCAGCAGCCAACTACCGGGAGCCAACAATGAGCAGTTCTTC.

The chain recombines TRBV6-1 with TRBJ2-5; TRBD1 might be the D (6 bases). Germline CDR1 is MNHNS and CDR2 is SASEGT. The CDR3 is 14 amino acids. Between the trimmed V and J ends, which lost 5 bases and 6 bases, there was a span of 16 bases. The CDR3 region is CASSSGPGEKTQYF. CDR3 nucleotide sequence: TGTGCCAGCAGTTCCGGCCCAGGGGAGAAGACCCAGTACTTC.

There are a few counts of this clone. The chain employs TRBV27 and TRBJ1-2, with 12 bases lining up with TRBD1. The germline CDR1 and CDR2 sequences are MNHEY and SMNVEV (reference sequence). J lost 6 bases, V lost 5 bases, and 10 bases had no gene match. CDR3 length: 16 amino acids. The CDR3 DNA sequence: TGTGCCAGCAGTCTCGGGACAGGGGGCGCTAGGGATGGCTACACCTTC. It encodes CASSLGTGGARDGYTF.

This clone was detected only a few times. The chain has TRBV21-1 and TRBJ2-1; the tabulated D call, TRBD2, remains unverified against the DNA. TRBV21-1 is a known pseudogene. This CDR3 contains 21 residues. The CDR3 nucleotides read TGTGCCAGCAGCAAAGGAGTACGGGAGGCGGGAAGGGGTACATCGCTGGATGAGCAGTTCTTC. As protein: CASSKGVREAGRGTSLDEQFF.

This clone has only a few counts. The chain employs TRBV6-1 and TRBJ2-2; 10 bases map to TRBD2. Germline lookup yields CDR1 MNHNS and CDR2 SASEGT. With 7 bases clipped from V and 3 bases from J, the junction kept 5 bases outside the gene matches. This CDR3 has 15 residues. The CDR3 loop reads CASTPSGRYTGELFF. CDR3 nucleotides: TGTGCCAGCACCCCTAGCGGGAGATACACCGGGGAGCTGTTTTTT.

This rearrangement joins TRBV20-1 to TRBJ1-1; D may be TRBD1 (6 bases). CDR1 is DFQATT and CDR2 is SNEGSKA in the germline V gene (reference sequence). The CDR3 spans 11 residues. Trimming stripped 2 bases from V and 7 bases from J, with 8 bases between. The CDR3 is CSARTRGEAFF. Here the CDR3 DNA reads TGCAGTGCTAGAACCAGGGGTGAAGCTTTCTTT.

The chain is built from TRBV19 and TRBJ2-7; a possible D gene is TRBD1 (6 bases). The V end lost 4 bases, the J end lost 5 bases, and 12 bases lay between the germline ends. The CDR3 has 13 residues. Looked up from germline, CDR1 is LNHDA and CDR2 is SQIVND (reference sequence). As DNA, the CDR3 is TGTGCCAGTAGTAACTACAGGGACGACGAGCAGTACTTC. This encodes CASSNYRDDEQYF. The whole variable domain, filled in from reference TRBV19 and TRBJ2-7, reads DGGITQSPKYLFRKEGQNVTLSCEQNLNHDAMYWYRQDPGQGLRLIYYSQIVNDFQKGDIAEGYSVSREKKESFPLTVTSAQKNPTAFYLCASSNYRDDEQYFGPGTRLTVT.

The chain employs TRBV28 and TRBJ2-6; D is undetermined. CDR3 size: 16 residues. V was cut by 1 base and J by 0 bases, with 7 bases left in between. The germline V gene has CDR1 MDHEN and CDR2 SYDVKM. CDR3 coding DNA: TGTGCCAGCAGTTTATACACCCGCTCTGGGGCCAACGTCCTGACTTTC. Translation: CASSLYTRSGANVLTF.

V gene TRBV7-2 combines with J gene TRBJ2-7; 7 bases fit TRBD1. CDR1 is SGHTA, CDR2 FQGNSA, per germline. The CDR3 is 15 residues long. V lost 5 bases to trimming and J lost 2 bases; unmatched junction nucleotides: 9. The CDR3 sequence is CASSQGTVATYEQYF. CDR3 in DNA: TGTGCCAGCAGCCAAGGGACAGTTGCCACCTACGAGCAGTACTTC.

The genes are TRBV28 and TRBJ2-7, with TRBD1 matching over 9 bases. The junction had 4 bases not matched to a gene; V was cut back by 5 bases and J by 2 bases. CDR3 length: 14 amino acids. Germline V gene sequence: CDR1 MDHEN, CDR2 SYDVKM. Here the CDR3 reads CASSPRDRAYEQYF. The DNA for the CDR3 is TGTGCCAGCAGTCCTCGGGACAGGGCCTACGAGCAGTACTTC. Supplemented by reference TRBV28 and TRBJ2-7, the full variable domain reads DVKVTQSSRYLVKRTGEKVFLECVQDMDHENMFWYRQDPGLGLRLIYFSYDVKMKEKGDIPEGYSVSREKKERFSLILESASTNQTSMYLCASSPRDRAYEQYFGPGTRLTVT.

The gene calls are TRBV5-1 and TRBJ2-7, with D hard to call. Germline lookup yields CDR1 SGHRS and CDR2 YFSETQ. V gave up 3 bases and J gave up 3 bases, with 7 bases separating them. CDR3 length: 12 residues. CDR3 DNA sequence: TGCGCCAGCAGCTCCACATACTACGAGCAGTACTTC. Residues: CASSSTYYEQYF.

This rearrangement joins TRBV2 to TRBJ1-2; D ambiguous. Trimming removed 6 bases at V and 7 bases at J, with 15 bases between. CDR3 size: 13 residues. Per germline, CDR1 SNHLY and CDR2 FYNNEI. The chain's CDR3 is CASSGRERFGYTF. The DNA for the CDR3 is TGTGCCAGCAGCGGGAGGGAAAGATTTGGCTACACCTTC.

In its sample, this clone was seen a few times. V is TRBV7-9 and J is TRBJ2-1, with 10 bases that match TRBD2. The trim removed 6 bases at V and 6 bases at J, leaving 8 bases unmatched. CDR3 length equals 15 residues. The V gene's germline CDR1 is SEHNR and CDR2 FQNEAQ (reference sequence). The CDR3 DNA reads TGTGCCAGCAGTTCACCGGGACTAGCGACCAATGAGCAGTTCTTC. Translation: CASSSPGLATNEQFF.

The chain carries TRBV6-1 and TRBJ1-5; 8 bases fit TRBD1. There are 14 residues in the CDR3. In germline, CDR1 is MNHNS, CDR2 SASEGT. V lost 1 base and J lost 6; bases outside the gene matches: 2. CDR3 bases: TGTGCCAGCAGTGAAGGGACAGGGTCTCAGCCCCAGCATTTT. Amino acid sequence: CASSEGTGSQPQHF.

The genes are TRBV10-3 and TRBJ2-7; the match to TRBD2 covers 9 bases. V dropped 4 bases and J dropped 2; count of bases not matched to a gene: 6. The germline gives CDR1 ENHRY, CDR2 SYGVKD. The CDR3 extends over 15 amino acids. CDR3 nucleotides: TGTGCCATCAGTGTAGGCGGGAGGGATCCCTACGAGCAGTACTTC. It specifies CAISVGGRDPYEQYF.

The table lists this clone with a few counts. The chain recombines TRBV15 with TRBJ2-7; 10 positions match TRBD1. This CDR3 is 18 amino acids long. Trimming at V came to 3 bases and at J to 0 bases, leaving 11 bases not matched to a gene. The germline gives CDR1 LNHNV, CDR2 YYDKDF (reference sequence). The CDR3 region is CATSRPRGQGGNSYEQYF. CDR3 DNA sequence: TGTGCCACCAGCAGGCCCCGAGGACAGGGGGGAAACTCCTACGAGCAGTACTTC.

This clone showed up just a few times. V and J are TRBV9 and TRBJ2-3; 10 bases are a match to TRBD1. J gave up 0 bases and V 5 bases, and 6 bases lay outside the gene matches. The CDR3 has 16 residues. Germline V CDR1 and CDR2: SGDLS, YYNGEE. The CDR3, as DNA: TGTGCCAGCAGGGAGGGACAGGGGAAAAGCACAGATACGCAGTATTTT. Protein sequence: CASREGQGKSTDTQYF.

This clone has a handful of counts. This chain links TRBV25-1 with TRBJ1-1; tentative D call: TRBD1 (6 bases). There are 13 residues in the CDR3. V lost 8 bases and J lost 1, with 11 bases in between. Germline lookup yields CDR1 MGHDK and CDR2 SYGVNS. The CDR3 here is CASWGPGNTEAFF. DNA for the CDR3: TGTGCCAGCTGGGGGCCTGGGAACACTGAAGCTTTCTTT.